This entry is about one T cell receptor beta chain. The target antigen is unknown. MiXCR, run by TCRdb on the reads, gives a single entry per CDR3 protein. Of about 830,000 distinct CDR3 sequences listed, over 25% were seen once; the top ten hold 9.5% to 15%. Trimming pared 6 bases from V and 3 bases from J, leaving 15 bases between. The CDR3 covers 15 residues. Germline loops: CDR1 SGHVS, CDR2 FQNEAQ. The source of the sample is a study of T cell repertoires in cytomegalovirus infection. Study-wide results and limits: Using cumulative public TCR beta family frequency, the authors identified those who carried CMV together with the relevant HLA. CMV-specific TCR beta clonotypes restricted by HLA-C were the ones dominating the ex vivo response.

The gene calls are TRBV7-8 and TRBJ1-5, with TRBD1 as a possible D gene (5 bases). The clonotype comes from a human donor in good health (CMV status not recorded). Some clones in this sample may be carry-over from other donors' samples. Source: cultured CD8+ T cells from PBMCs, taken from culture after CMV antigen stimulation. This CDR3 is CASSPRSGINQPQHF. The CDR3 DNA is TGTGCCAGCAGTCCCAGGTCAGGGATCAATCAGCCCCAGCATTTT.